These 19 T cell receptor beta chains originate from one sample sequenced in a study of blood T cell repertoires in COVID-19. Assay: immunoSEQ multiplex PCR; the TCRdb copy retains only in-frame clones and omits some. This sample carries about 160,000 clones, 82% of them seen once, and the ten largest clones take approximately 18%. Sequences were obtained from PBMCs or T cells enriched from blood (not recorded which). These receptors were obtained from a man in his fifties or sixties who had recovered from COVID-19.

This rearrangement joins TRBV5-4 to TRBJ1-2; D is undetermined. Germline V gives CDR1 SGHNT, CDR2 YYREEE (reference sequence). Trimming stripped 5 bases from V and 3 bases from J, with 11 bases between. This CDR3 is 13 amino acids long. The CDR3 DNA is TGTGCCAGCAGTCCCGACGGAGACTATGGCTACACCTTC. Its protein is CASSPDGDYGYTF.

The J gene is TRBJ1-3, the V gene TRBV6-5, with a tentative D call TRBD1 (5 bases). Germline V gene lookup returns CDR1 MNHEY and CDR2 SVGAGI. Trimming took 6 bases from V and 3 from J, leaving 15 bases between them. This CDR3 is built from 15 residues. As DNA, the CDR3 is TGTGCCAGCAGCCGCGCCGGGGGAGATGGAAACACCATATATTTT. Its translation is CASSRAGGDGNTIYF.

The CDR3 DNA is TGTGCCAGCAGTACTGGACAGGGATGGAATGAGCAGTTCTTC. Its protein product is CASSTGQGWNEQFF. The chain has TRBV28 and TRBJ2-1; 8 bases match TRBD1. J gave up 7 bases and V 5 bases, and 7 bases lay outside the gene matches. Germline V gene lookup returns CDR1 MDHEN and CDR2 SYDVKM. This CDR3 is built from 14 residues. Looking up the rest from reference TRBV28 and TRBJ2-1 gives the full variable domain: DVKVTQSSRYLVKRTGEKVFLECVQDMDHENMFWYRQDPGLGLRLIYFSYDVKMKEKGDIPEGYSVSREKKERFSLILESASTNQTSMYLCASSTGQGWNEQFFGPGTRLTVL.

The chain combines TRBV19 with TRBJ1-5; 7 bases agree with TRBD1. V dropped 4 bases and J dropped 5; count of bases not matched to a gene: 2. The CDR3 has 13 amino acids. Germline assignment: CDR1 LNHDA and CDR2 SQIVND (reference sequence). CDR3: CASSRQGDQPQHF. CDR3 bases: TGTGCCAGTAGTAGACAGGGCGATCAGCCCCAGCATTTT.

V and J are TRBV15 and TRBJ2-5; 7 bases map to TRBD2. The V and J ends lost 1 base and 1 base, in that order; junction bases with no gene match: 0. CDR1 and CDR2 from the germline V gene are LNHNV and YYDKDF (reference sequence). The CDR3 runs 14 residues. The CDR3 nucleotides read TGTGCCACCAGCAGAGGGGAGGGCCAAGAGACCCAGTACTTC. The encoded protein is CATSRGEGQETQYF.

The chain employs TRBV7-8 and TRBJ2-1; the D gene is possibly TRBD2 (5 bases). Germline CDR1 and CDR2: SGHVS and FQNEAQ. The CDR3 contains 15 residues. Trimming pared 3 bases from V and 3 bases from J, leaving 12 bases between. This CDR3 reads CASSFDARGYNEQFF. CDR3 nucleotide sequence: TGTGCCAGCAGCTTCGACGCCCGGGGCTACAATGAGCAGTTCTTC.

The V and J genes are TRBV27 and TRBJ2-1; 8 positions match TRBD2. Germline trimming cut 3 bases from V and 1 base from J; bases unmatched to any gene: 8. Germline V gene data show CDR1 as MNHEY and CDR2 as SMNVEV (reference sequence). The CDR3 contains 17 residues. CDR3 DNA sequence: TGTGCCAGCAGTTTTTTCGGGCTAGCGGGTTCCTACAATGAGCAGTTCTTC. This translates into CASSFFGLAGSYNEQFF.

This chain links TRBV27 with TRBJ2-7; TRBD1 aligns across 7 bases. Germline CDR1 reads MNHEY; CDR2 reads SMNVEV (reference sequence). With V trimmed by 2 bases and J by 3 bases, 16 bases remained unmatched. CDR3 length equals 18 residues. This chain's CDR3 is CASSLRSLTMGQFYEQYF. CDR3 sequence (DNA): TGTGCCAGCAGTTTACGGTCCCTCACCATGGGACAGTTCTACGAGCAGTACTTC.

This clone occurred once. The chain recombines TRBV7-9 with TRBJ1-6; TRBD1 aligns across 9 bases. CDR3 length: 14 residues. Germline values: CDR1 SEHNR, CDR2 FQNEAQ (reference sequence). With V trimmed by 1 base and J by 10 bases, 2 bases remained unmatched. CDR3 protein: CASSLGTGESPLHF. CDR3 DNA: TGTGCCAGCAGCTTAGGGACAGGGGAATCACCCCTCCACTTT.

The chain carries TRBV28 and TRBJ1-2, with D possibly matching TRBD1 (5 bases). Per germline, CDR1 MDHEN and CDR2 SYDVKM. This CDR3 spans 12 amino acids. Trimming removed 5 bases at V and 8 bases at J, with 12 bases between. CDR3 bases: TGTGCCAGCAGTGCAGGGCGCGACGGCTACACCTTC. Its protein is CASSAGRDGYTF.

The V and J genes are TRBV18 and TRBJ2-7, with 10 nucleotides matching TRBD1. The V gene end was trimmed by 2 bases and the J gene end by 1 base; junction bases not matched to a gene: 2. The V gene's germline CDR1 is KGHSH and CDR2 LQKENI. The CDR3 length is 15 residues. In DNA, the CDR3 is TGTGCCAGCTCACCAGGGACAGGGGCTTCCTACGAGCAGTACTTC. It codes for CASSPGTGASYEQYF.

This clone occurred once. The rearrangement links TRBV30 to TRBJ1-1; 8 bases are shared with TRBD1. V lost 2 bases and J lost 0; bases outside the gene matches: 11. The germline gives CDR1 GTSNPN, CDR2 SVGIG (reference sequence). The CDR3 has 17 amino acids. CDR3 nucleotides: TGTGCCTGGAGTTTAGAGGACAGGGACCTCATGAACACTGAAGCTTTCTTT. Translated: CAWSLEDRDLMNTEAFF.

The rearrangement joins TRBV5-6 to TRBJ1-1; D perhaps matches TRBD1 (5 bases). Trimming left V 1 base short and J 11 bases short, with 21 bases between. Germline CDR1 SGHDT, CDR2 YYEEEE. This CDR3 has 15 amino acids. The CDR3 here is CASSLLVKGPSYAFF. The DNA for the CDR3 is TGTGCCAGCAGCTTGCTTGTGAAGGGGCCCTCCTATGCTTTCTTT.

CDR3 DNA: TGCGCCAGCAGCCAAGTCTTGGGACTAGCGGGGGTCGAGACCCAGTACTTC. It translates to CASSQVLGLAGVETQYF. V usage is TRBV4-1 and J usage is TRBJ2-5; 14 bases map to TRBD2. V shed 1 base, J shed 5 bases, and the junction held 6 bases outside the gene matches. Germline CDR1 MGHRA, CDR2 YSYEKL. The CDR3 runs 17 residues.

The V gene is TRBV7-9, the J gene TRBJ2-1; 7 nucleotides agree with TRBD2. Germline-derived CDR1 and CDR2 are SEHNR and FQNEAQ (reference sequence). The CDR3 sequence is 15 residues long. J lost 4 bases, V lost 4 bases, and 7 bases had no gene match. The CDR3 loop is CASSSGEGPYNEQFF. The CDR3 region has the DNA TGTGCCAGCAGCTCGGGGGAGGGACCGTACAATGAGCAGTTCTTC.

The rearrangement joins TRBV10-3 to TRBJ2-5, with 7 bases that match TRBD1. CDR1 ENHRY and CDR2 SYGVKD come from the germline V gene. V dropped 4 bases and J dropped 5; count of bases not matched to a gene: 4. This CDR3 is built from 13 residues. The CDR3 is CAISGTGPETQYF. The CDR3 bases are TGTGCCATCAGTGGGACAGGTCCGGAGACCCAGTACTTC.

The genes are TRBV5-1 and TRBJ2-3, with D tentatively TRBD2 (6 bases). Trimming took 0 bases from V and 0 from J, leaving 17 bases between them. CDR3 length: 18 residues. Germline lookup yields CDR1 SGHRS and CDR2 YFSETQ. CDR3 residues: CASSLELSGLWSTDTQYF. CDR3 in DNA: TGCGCCAGCAGCTTGGAGCTTAGCGGCCTGTGGAGCACAGATACGCAGTATTTT.

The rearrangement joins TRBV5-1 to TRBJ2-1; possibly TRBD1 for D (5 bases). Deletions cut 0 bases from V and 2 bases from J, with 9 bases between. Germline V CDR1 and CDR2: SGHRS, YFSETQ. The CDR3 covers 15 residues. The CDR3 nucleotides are TGCGCCAGCAGCTTGGCCAGCAGGGCCTACAATGAGCAGTTCTTC. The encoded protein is CASSLASRAYNEQFF.

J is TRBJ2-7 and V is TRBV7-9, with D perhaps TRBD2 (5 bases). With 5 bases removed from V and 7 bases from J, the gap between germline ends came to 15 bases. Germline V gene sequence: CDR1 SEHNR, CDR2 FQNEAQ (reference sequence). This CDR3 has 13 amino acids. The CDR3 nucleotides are TGTGCCAGCAGCAGAGGGTCCGTGGGGGAGCAGTACTTC. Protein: CASSRGSVGEQYF. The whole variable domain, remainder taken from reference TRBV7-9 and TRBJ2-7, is DTGVSQNPRHKITKRGQNVTFRCDPISEHNRLYWYRQTLGQGPEFLTYFQNEAQLEKSRLLSDRFSAERPKGSFSTLEIQRTEQGDSAMYLCASSRGSVGEQYFGPGTRLTVT.